The clone carrying this T cell receptor beta chain was picked up one time. This record comes from a study of T cell changes during pregnancy in multiple sclerosis. The CDR3 has 14 residues. V shed 2 bases, J shed 6 bases, and the junction held 3 bases outside the gene matches. Looked up from germline, CDR1 is SGHRS and CDR2 is YFSETQ. Profiling relied on immunoSEQ multiplex PCR, and the TCRdb table lists in-frame clones only, not all of them. The data show fewer than 75,000 clones, with around nine tenths seen just once and over 4.5% held by the top ten. V and J are TRBV5-1 and TRBJ2-2; 8 bases align to TRBD1. Material: CD8+ T cells from peripheral blood mononuclear cells, obtained before pregnancy. The origin of this receptor is a female donor with multiple sclerosis, enrolled in a pregnancy study. CDR3 nucleotides: TGCGCCAGCAGCTTAACGACAGGGGCCGGGGAGCTGTTTTTT. It encodes CASSLTTGAGELFF.